One and the same sample provided the 30 T cell receptor beta chains below, sequenced in a study of T cell responses to AZD1222 COVID-19 vaccine. Method: immunoSEQ multiplex PCR; TCRdb's copy keeps in-frame clones and lacks some. The repertoire includes about 140,000 clones, roughly 85% of them detected once, and more than 7.5% sits in the top ten. Material: peripheral blood, obtained 28 days after the second dose of the MenACWY control vaccine. The source of these receptors is an adult who received the MenACWY meningococcal vaccine as a control.

V is TRBV7-3 and J is TRBJ2-2, with D maybe TRBD1 (5 bases). The germline V gene has CDR1 SGHTA and CDR2 FQGTGA. The CDR3 contains 14 residues. Trimming stripped 7 bases from V and 5 bases from J, with 14 bases between. The CDR3 nucleotides are TGTGCCAGCACCTTTAGCAGGGATACCGGGGAGCTGTTTTTT. It is translated as CASTFSRDTGELFF.

This chain uses TRBV5-1 with TRBJ2-7; maybe TRBD1 (6 bases). The germline CDR1 and CDR2 sequences are SGHRS and YFSETQ. Trimming stripped 2 bases from V and 4 bases from J, with 10 bases between. The CDR3 length is 13 residues. CDR3 region: CASSFDRWYEQYF. In nucleotides, the CDR3 is TGCGCCAGCAGCTTCGACAGGTGGTACGAGCAGTACTTC.

The J gene is TRBJ1-5, the V gene TRBV6-5; D is perhaps TRBD1 (6 bases). The CDR3 sequence is 15 residues long. Trimming cost V 7 bases and J 4 bases, with 17 bases left between them. Germline CDR1 and CDR2: MNHEY and SVGAGI. This chain's CDR3 is CASTRQALPNQPQHF. CDR3 DNA sequence: TGTGCCAGCACCCGACAGGCCCTCCCTAATCAGCCCCAGCATTTT.

In nucleotides, the CDR3 is TGTGCCAGCAGAGCCTCCTATAATTCACCCCTCCACTTT. This codes for CASRASYNSPLHF. J is TRBJ1-6 and V is TRBV28; D is undetermined. Trimming stripped 6 bases from V and 0 bases from J, with 3 bases between. This CDR3 region has 13 residues. Germline CDR1 MDHEN, CDR2 SYDVKM.

This chain links TRBV4-2 with TRBJ2-3, with 10 positions matching TRBD1. V lost 4 bases to trimming and J lost 5 bases; unmatched junction nucleotides: 6. Germline V gives CDR1 LGHNA, CDR2 YNFKEQ. CDR3 length: 15 amino acids. The CDR3 sequence is CASSLRQGAGDTQYF. The CDR3, as DNA: TGTGCCAGCAGCCTGAGACAGGGGGCAGGAGATACGCAGTATTTT.

The chain employs TRBV11-2 and TRBJ1-1; D uncertain. Germline CDR1 and CDR2: SGHAT and FQNNGV. Trimming removed 2 bases from V and 5 bases from J, with 9 bases in between. The CDR3 is 13 amino acids. CDR3 sequence: CASSLTQITEAFF. The DNA of the CDR3 is TGTGCCAGCAGCTTAACGCAGATAACTGAAGCTTTCTTT. Variable domain in full (rest from reference TRBV11-2 and TRBJ1-1): EAGVAQSPRYKIIEKRQSVAFWCNPISGHATLYWYQQILGQGPKLLIQFQNNGVVDDSQLPKDRFSAERLKGVDSTLKIQPAKLEDSAVYLCASSLTQITEAFFGQGTRLTVV.

The chain employs TRBV7-2 and TRBJ1-2; TRBD1 aligns across 7 bases. This CDR3 has 14 amino acids. Germline V gene data show CDR1 as SGHTA and CDR2 as FQGNSA. V lost 5 bases to trimming and J lost 3 bases; unmatched junction nucleotides: 6. The CDR3 loop is CASSGGGQHYGYTF. The CDR3 nucleotides read TGTGCCAGCAGCGGGGGGGGACAGCACTATGGCTACACCTTC.

V is TRBV9 and J is TRBJ1-1; no clear D. CDR1 SGDLS and CDR2 YYNGEE come from the germline V gene. This CDR3 region has 17 residues. V was cut by 0 bases and J by 2 bases, with 17 bases left in between. CDR3 amino acids: CASSVVSFGWGNTEAFF. The CDR3 DNA is TGTGCCAGCAGCGTAGTAAGTTTCGGGTGGGGAAACACTGAAGCTTTCTTT.

Turning to this clone: At one of its ends the junction is not consistent with the germline gene, which may arise from a read error. V is TRBV24-1 and J is TRBJ2-1; D might be TRBD1 (6 bases). The germline V gene has CDR1 KGHDR and CDR2 SFDVKD. The CDR3 has 11 residues. The CDR3 sequence is CATKKGDRLIF. CDR3 DNA sequence: TGTGCCACCAAGAAGGGAGACAGGCTAATCTTC.

This clone was recorded at least ten times. The V call is TRBV11-2, the J call TRBJ1-1, with D hard to call. From germline, CDR1 is SGHAT and CDR2 FQNNGV. V dropped 3 bases and J dropped 1 base, with 6 bases sitting between them. The CDR3 is made up of 13 amino acids. The CDR3 here is CASSFDPNTEAFF. The DNA for the CDR3 is TGTGCCAGCAGCTTCGATCCGAACACTGAAGCTTTCTTT.

V and J are TRBV11-2 and TRBJ1-2; TRBD1 matches at 8 bases. J was trimmed by 7 bases and V by 4 bases; bases with no gene match: 5. CDR1 and CDR2 from the germline V gene are SGHAT and FQNNGV. The CDR3 length is 13 residues. The CDR3 DNA is TGTGCCAGCAGCTCCAGGGGGCTGGGTGGCTACACCTTC. Amino acid sequence: CASSSRGLGGYTF.

The chain joins TRBV18 to TRBJ1-2, with TRBD1 identical over 10 bases. This CDR3 is built from 14 residues. V shed 4 bases, J shed 6 bases, and the junction held 5 bases outside the gene matches. Germline V gives CDR1 KGHSH, CDR2 LQKENI. The CDR3 reads CASSRETGGDGYTF. In nucleotides, the CDR3 is TGTGCCAGCTCACGCGAGACAGGGGGCGATGGCTACACCTTC.

This clone was picked up a small number of times. The J gene is TRBJ1-1, the V gene TRBV19; TRBD1 matches 9 bases. Unmatched junction bases numbered 8, after V lost 4 bases and J lost 5 bases. The CDR3 covers 15 residues. Germline V gene sequence: CDR1 LNHDA, CDR2 SQIVND (reference sequence). The chain's CDR3 is CASSTSLGQGTEAFF. The CDR3 DNA reads TGTGCCAGTAGTACTAGCCTAGGACAGGGGACTGAAGCTTTCTTT.

The rearrangement joins TRBV30 to TRBJ1-6, with TRBD1 as a possible D gene (5 bases). Germline V CDR1 and CDR2: GTSNPN, SVGIG (reference sequence). The CDR3 runs to 14 residues. Trimming stripped 3 bases from V and 3 bases from J, with 9 bases between. The CDR3 protein is CAWRTRGYNSPLHF. The CDR3 coding sequence is TGTGCCTGGAGGACGAGGGGCTATAATTCACCCCTCCACTTT. Using reference TRBV30 and TRBJ1-6 for the parts outside the CDR3, the full variable domain is SQTIHQWPATLVQPVGSPLSLECTVEGTSNPNLYWYRQAAGRGLQLLFYSVGIGQISSEVPQNLSASRPQDRQFILSSKKLLLSDSGFYLCAWRTRGYNSPLHFGNGTRLTVT.

The chain uses TRBV18 and TRBJ1-2; D ambiguous. Germline CDR1 KGHSH, CDR2 LQKENI. There are 13 residues in the CDR3. Trimming cost V 3 bases and J 2 bases, with 7 bases left between them. CDR3: CASSPIRNYGYTF. The CDR3 DNA is TGTGCCAGCTCACCCATCCGCAACTATGGCTACACCTTC.

This rearrangement joins TRBV11-2 to TRBJ2-1, with TRBD2 identical over 9 bases. The germline V gene has CDR1 SGHAT and CDR2 FQNNGV. This CDR3 has 15 residues. Trimming took 5 bases from V and 6 from J; bases not matched to a gene: 8. CDR3 nucleotides: TGTGCCAGCAGCCACCTAGCGGGGAGCCTCAATGAGCAGTTCTTC. Protein product: CASSHLAGSLNEQFF.

The CDR3 protein is CASSKISQGGYTF. CDR3 bases: TGCGCCAGCAGCAAGATCAGCCAGGGAGGTTACACCTTC. The V gene is TRBV5-1, the J gene TRBJ1-2; D may be TRBD1 (5 bases). This CDR3 has 13 amino acids. The germline V and J ends were trimmed by 4 bases and 11 bases, with 18 bases remaining between them. The germline V gene encodes CDR1 SGHRS and CDR2 YFSETQ.

V usage is TRBV3-1 (or the pseudogene TRBV3-2) and J usage is TRBJ1-1; no reliable D call. Trimming removed 3 bases at V and 6 bases at J, with 14 bases between. Germline V gene data show CDR1 as LGHDT and CDR2 as YNNKEL (reference sequence). The CDR3 has 14 amino acids. The CDR3 nucleotides are TGTGCCAGCAGCCAGGATATTGTAGCGTCTGAAGCTTTCTTT. Its translation is CASSQDIVASEAFF.

This clone has a single count. The V call is TRBV5-1, the J call TRBJ1-2; D gene uncertain. CDR1 and CDR2 (germline): SGHRS, YFSETQ. V was clipped by 0 bases and J by 7 bases, with 16 bases between them. The CDR3 has 15 amino acids. This CDR3 reads CASSLAVTGPGGYTF. The CDR3 DNA follows: TGCGCCAGCAGCTTGGCCGTGACGGGCCCCGGTGGCTACACCTTC.

V gene TRBV6-5 combines with J gene TRBJ1-1, with D maybe TRBD1 (5 bases). CDR3 size: 15 residues. Per germline, CDR1 MNHEY and CDR2 SVGAGI. V was pared by 8 bases and J by 4 bases, with 20 bases between. The chain's CDR3 is CASFSLRGTLTEAFF. CDR3 nucleotide sequence: TGTGCCAGCTTCTCTCTCCGGGGGACGCTCACTGAAGCTTTCTTT.

The rearrangement links TRBV6-5 to TRBJ2-1; 9 bases fit TRBD2. After removal of 2 bases from V and 8 bases from J, the junction contained 4 bases not matched to a gene. Looked up from germline, CDR1 is MNHEY and CDR2 is SVGAGI. CDR3 size: 14 residues. CDR3 DNA sequence: TGTGCCAGCAGTTACCGGCGGGGGGGCTATGAGCAGTTCTTC. This gives the protein CASSYRRGGYEQFF.

The J gene is TRBJ1-6, the V gene TRBV5-5, with 10 bases identical to TRBD1. Germline CDR1 and CDR2: SGHKS and YYEKEE (reference sequence). The CDR3 has 15 residues. The V segment lost 4 bases and the J segment 10 bases; nucleotides outside the gene matches: 8. CDR3: CASSPTGTGDSPLHF. DNA of the CDR3: TGTGCCAGCAGCCCGACCGGGACAGGGGACTCACCCCTCCACTTT. The full variable domain, rest sourced from reference TRBV5-5 and TRBJ1-6, is DAGVTQSPTHLIKTRGQQVTLRCSPISGHKSVSWYQQVLGQGPQFIFQYYEKEERGRGNFPDRFSARQFPNYSSELNVNALLLGDSALYLCASSPTGTGDSPLHFGNGTRLTVT.

The chain couples TRBV5-1 to TRBJ2-3; D gene uncertain. CDR1 and CDR2 (germline): SGHRS, YFSETQ. The V end lost 0 bases, the J end lost 2 bases, and 7 bases lay between the germline ends. This CDR3 is 14 amino acids long. The CDR3 nucleotides are TGCGCCAGCAGCTTGGTGGTCAACACAGATACGCAGTATTTT. Residues: CASSLVVNTDTQYF.

This sequence joins TRBV19 and TRBJ2-2; 10 nucleotides align to TRBD2. Trimming removed 7 bases from V and 6 bases from J; junction bases left unmatched: 14. From germline, CDR1 is LNHDA and CDR2 SQIVND (reference sequence). The CDR3 consists of 17 residues. The chain's CDR3 is CASTRGASGGFAGELFF. The CDR3 DNA reads as TGTGCCAGTACCCGGGGGGCTAGCGGGGGATTTGCCGGGGAGCTGTTTTTT.

CDR3 in DNA: TGTGCCAGCAGCTCCTTGGGGCTAGCGGGGGCGGGTGAGCAGTTCTTC. It yields the protein CASSSLGLAGAGEQFF. V is TRBV5-4 and J is TRBJ2-1; 10 bases are shared with TRBD2. V dropped 3 bases and J dropped 9; count of bases not matched to a gene: 12. The CDR3 length is 16 residues. Germline values: CDR1 SGHNT, CDR2 YYREEE (reference sequence).

V usage is TRBV9 and J usage is TRBJ2-5; the D gene is possibly TRBD2 (5 bases). This CDR3 region has 15 residues. V lost 3 bases and J 5 bases, leaving 17 bases between the germline ends. Germline CDR1 SGDLS, CDR2 YYNGEE. This CDR3 reads CASSEVGLLGETQYF. For the CDR3, the DNA is TGTGCCAGCAGCGAGGTGGGCTTACTAGGGGAGACCCAGTACTTC.

This clone has only one observation. The genes are TRBV28 and TRBJ2-1; D gene uncertain. Germline V gene sequence: CDR1 MDHEN, CDR2 SYDVKM. The CDR3 sequence is 16 residues long. V dropped 4 bases and J dropped 0 bases, with 13 bases sitting between them. The CDR3 DNA is TGTGCCAGCAGTTCCATGGACGAGGACTCCTACAATGAGCAGTTCTTC. Its translation: CASSSMDEDSYNEQFF.

V and J are TRBV11-2 and TRBJ2-2; maybe TRBD1 (6 bases). Germline V CDR1 and CDR2: SGHAT, FQNNGV. V shed 1 base and J shed 4 bases, with 19 bases lying between them. The CDR3 covers 18 residues. DNA of the CDR3: TGTGCCAGCAGCTTAGCCCAGATCGGGACACAGGTCACCGGGGAGCTGTTTTTT. Its translation is CASSLAQIGTQVTGELFF. The full variable domain, in which reference TRBV11-2 and TRBJ2-2 provide the parts outside the CDR3, is EAGVAQSPRYKIIEKRQSVAFWCNPISGHATLYWYQQILGQGPKLLIQFQNNGVVDDSQLPKDRFSAERLKGVDSTLKIQPAKLEDSAVYLCASSLAQIGTQVTGELFFGEGSRLTVL.

The chain is built from TRBV5-1 and TRBJ2-1; 14 bases agree with TRBD2. The length of the CDR3 is 19 residues. V lost 0 bases to trimming and J lost 0 bases; unmatched junction nucleotides: 5. Germline lookup yields CDR1 SGHRS and CDR2 YFSETQ. The CDR3: CASSLEGLAGESSYNEQFF. CDR3 bases: TGCGCCAGCAGCTTGGAGGGACTAGCGGGGGAGAGCTCCTACAATGAGCAGTTCTTC.

This chain uses TRBV29-1 with TRBJ2-5, with D possibly called TRBD1 or TRBD2 (5 bases each). This CDR3 is built from 14 residues. V was cut by 3 bases and J by 4 bases, with 15 bases left in between. Germline V gene lookup returns CDR1 SQVTM and CDR2 ANQGSEA. DNA for the CDR3: TGCAGCGTTGAGCCTAGAAGGGGAGTAGAGACCCAGTACTTC. It specifies CSVEPRRGVETQYF.